This TCR beta chain was documented in a study of blood T cell repertoires in COVID-19. Turning to the study itself: Sites across the United States, Italy and Spain contributed samples from acute and convalescent COVID-19. PBMCs, B-cell-depleted T cells, or T cells provided the cDNA or gDNA that made up the material.

The CDR3 is 13 residues long. Trimming removed 3 bases at V and 7 bases at J, with 13 bases between. Original processing methods: For nucleated cells, counts were estimated from reference gene primer amplification. Assay: immunoSEQ multiplex PCR; the TCRdb copy retains only in-frame clones and omits some. The DNA was the basis for D and trimming; V, J and clone size are from that table. This table has around 80,000 clones, about four fifths appearing once. This clone was counted once. The rearrangement links TRBV12-3 or TRBV12-4 to TRBJ2-7; D uncertain. The TCR comes from a woman older than 75 with acute or convalescent COVID-19. The sequencing sample was made of peripheral blood. CDR3 coding DNA: TGTGCCAGCAGTTTGCGGCTTATCTCGGAGCAGTACTTC. This gives the protein CASSLRLISEQYF.